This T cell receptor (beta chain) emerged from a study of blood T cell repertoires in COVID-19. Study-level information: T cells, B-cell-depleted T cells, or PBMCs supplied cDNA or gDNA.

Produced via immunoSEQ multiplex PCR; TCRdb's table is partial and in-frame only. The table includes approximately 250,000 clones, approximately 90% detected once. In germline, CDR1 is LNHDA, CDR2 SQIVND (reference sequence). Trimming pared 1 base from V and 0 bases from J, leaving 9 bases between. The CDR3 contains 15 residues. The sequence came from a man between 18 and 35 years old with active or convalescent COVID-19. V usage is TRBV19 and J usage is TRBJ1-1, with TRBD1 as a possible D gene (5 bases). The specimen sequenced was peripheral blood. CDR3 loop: CASSIGPGLNTEAFF. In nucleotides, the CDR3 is TGTGCCAGTAGTATAGGTCCAGGGCTGAACACTGAAGCTTTCTTT.